What follows is one T cell receptor beta chain and its context. The data derive from a study of shared T cell receptors in the human thymus. Method: immunoSEQ multiplex PCR; TCRdb's copy keeps in-frame clones and lacks some. The sample lists roughly 710,000 clones, 70% to 90% seen once, with 0.0095% to 0.011% in the top ten. Germline loops: CDR1 SGHVS, CDR2 FNYEAQ. V was clipped by 5 bases and J by 4 bases, with 17 bases between them. The length of the CDR3 is 15 residues. The same sample was also studied in work on human thymus T cells. That investigation notes: Thymic and blood repertoires seemed to show skewed V and J gene use.

V usage is TRBV7-6 and J usage is TRBJ1-1; weak D call: TRBD1 (6 bases). This sequence was found in a girl under two years old with a congenital heart defect. The specimen was thymocytes. CDR3 DNA: TGTGCCAGCAGCCCAAAAGACAGGTCGGGCACTGAAGCTTTCTTT. Its protein product is CASSPKDRSGTEAFF.